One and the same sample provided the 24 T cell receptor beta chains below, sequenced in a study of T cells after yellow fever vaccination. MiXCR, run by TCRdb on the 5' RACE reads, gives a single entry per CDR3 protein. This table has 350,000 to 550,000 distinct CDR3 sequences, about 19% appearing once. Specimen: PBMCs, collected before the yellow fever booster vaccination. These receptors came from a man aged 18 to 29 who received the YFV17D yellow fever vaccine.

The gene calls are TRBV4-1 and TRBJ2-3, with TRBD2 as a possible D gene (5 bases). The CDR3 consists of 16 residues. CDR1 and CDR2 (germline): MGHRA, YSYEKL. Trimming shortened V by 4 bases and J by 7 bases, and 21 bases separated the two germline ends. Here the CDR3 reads CASSPASGMGGNTQYF. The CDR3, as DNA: TGCGCCAGCAGCCCCGCCTCGGGGATGGGTGGGAATACGCAGTATTTT.

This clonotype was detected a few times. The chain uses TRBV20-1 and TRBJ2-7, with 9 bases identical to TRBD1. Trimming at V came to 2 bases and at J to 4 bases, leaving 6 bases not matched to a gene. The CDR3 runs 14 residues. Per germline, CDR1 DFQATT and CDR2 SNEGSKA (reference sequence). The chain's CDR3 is CSARYRGLNYEQYV. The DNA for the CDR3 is TGCAGTGCTAGATACAGGGGGCTGAATTACGAGCAGTACGTC.

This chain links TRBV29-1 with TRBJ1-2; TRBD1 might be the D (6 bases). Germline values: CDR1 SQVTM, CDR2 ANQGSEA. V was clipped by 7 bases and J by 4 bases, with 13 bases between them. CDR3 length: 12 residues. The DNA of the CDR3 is TGCAGCGGCGGGGGGGGCGTCTATGGCTACACCTTC. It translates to CSGGGGVYGYTF. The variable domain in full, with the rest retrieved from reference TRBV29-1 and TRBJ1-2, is SAVISQKPSRDICQRGTSLTIQCQVDSQVTMMFWYRQQPGQSLTLIATANQGSEATYESGFVIDKFPISRPNLTFSTLTVSNMSPEDSSIYLCSGGGGVYGYTFGSGTRLTVV.

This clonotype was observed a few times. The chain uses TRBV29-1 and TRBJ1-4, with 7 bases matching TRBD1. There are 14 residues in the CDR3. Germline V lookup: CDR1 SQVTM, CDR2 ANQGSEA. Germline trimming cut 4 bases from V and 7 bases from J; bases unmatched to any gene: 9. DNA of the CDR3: TGCAGCGTTGCGGAGACAGGGATCGGTGAAAAACTGTTTTTT. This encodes CSVAETGIGEKLFF.

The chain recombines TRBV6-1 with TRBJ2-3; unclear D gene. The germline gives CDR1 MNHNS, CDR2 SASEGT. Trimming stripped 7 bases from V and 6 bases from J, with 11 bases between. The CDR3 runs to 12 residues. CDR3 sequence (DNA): TGTGCCAGCAATAATCTTCAGGATACGCAGTATTTT. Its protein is CASNNLQDTQYF.

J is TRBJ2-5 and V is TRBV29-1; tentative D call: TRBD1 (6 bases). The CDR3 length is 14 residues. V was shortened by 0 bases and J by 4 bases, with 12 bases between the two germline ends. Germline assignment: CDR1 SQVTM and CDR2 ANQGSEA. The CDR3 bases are TGCAGCGTTGAAGATGCCAGGGGCCCAGAGACCCAGTACTTC. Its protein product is CSVEDARGPETQYF.

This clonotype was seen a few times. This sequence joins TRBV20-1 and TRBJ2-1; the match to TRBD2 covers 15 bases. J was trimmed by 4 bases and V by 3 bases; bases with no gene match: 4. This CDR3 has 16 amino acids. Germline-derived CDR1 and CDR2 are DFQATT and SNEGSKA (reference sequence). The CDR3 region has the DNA TGCAGTGCTAGTCGGGGACTAGCGGGGGGATACAATGAGCAGTTCTTC. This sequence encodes CSASRGLAGGYNEQFF.

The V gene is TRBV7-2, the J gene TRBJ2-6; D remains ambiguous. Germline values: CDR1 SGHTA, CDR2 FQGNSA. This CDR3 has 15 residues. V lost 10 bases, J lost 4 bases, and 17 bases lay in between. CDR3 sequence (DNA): TGTGCCACCACGGAGTCCCCCTCCGGGGCCAACGTCCTGACTTTC. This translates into CATTESPSGANVLTF. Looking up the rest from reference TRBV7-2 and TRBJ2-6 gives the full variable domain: GAGVSQSPSNKVTEKGKDVELRCDPISGHTALYWYRQSLGQGLEFLIYFQGNSAPDKSGLPSDRFSAERTGGSVSTLTIQRTQQEDSAVYLCATTESPSGANVLTFGAGSRLTVL.

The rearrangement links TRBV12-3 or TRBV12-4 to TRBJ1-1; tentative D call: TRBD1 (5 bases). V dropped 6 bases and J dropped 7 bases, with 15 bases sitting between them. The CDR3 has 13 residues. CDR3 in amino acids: CASSPYRGDEAFF. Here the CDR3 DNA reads TGTGCCAGCAGCCCCTATAGGGGAGATGAAGCTTTCTTT.

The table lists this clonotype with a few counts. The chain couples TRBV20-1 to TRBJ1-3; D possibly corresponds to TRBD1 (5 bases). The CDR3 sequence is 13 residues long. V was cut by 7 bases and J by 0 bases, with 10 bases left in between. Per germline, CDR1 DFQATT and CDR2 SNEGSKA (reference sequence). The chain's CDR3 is CSVGGSSGNTIYF. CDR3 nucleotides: TGCAGTGTCGGGGGGAGCTCTGGAAACACCATATATTTT.

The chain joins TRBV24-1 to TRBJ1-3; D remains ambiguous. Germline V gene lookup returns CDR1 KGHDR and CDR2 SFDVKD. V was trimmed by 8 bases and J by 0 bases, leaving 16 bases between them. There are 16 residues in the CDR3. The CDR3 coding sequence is TGTGCCACCAAGCCCGCGACGGTCAGCTCTGGAAACACCATATATTTT. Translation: CATKPATVSSGNTIYF.

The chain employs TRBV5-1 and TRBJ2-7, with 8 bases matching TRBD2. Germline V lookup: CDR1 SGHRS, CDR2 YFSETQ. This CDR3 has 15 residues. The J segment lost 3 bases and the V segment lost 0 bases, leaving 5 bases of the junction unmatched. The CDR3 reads CASSLAGGEFYEQYF. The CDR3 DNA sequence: TGCGCCAGCAGCTTGGCCGGGGGGGAGTTCTACGAGCAGTACTTC.

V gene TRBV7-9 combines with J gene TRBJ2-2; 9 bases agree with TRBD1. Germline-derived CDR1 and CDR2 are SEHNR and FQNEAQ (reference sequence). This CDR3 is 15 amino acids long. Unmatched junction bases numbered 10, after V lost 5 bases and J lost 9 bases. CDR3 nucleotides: TGTGCCAGCAGCCATGGGACAGGGTCATTGTGGGAGCTGTTTTTT. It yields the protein CASSHGTGSLWELFF.

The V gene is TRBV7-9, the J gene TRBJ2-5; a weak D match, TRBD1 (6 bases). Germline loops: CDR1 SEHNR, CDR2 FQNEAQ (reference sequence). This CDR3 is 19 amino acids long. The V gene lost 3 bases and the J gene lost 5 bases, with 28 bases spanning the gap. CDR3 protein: CASSFLPTGKEVVSETQYF. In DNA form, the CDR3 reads TGTGCCAGCAGCTTCCTTCCGACAGGCAAGGAGGTGGTCAGTGAGACCCAGTACTTC.

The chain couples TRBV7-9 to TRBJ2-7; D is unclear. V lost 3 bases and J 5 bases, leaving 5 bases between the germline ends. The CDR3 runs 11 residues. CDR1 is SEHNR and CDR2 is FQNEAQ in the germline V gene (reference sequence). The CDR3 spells CASSFNNEQYF. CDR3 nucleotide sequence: TGTGCCAGCAGCTTCAACAACGAGCAGTACTTC.

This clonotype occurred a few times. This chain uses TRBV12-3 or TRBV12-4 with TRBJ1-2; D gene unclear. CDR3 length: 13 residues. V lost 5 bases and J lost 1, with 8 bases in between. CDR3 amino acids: CASSENFNYGYTF. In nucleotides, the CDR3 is TGTGCCAGCAGTGAAAACTTTAACTATGGCTACACCTTC.

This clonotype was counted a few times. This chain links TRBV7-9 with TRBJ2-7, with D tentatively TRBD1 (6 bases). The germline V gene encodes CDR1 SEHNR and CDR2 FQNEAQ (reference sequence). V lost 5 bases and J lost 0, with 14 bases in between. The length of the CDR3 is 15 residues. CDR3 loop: CASSPEQGGSYEQYV. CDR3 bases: TGTGCCAGCAGCCCAGAGCAAGGGGGCTCCTACGAGCAGTACGTC.

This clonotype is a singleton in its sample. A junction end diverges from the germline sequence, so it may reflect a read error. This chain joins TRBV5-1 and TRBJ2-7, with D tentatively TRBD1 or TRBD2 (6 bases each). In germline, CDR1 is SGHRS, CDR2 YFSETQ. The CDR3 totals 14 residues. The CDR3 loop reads CASRLEGHLAEQYF. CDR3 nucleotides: TGCGCCAGCAGGTTGGAGGGACACTTGGCCGAGCAGTACTTC.

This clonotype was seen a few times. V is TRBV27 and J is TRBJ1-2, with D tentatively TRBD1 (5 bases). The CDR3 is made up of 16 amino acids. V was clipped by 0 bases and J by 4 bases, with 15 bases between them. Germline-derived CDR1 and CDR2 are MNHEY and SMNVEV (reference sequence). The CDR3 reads CASSLSLPGPGYGYTF. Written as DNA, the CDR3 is TGTGCCAGCAGTTTATCACTTCCGGGGCCGGGCTATGGCTACACCTTC.

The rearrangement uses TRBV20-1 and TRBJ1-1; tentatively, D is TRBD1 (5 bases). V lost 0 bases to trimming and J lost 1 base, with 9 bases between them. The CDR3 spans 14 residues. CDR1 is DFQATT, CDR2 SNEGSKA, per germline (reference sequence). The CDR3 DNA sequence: TGCAGTGCTAGAGATTCGAGGGGGAACACTGAAGCTTTCTTT. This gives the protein CSARDSRGNTEAFF.

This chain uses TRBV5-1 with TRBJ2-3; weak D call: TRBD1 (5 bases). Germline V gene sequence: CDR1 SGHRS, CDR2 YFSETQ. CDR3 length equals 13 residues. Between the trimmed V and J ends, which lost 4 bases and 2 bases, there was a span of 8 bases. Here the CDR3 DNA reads TGCGCCAGCAGCGCCAGGGCCACAGATACGCAGTATTTT. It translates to CASSARATDTQYF.

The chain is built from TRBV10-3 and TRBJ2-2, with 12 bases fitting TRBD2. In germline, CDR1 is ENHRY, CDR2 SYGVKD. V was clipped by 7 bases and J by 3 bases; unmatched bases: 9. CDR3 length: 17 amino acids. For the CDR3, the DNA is TGTGCCATCACCGCTAGCGGGGGGGTGATGGACACCGGGGAGCTGTTTTTT. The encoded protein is CAITASGGVMDTGELFF.

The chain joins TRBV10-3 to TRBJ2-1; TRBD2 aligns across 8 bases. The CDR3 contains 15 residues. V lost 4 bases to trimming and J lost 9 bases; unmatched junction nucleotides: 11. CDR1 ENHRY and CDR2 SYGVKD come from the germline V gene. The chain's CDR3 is CAISAYRGGFGEQFF. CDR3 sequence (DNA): TGTGCCATCAGTGCCTACCGGGGGGGCTTTGGTGAGCAGTTCTTC.

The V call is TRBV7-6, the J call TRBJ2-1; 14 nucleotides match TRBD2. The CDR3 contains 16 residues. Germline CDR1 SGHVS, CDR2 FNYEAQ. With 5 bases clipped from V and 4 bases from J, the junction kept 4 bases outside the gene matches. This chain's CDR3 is CASSRTSGGFYNEQFF. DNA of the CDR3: TGTGCCAGCAGCAGGACTAGCGGGGGGTTTTACAATGAGCAGTTCTTC.